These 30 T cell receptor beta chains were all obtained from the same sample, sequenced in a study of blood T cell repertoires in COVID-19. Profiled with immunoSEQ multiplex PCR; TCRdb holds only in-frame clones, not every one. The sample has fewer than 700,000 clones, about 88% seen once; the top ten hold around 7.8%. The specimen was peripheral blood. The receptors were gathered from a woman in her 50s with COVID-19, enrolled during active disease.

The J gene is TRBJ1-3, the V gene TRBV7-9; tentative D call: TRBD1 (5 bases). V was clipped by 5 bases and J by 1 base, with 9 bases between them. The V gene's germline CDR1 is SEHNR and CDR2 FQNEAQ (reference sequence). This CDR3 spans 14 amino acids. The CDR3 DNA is TGTGCCAGCAGCCCACGGGGGTCTGGAAACACCATATATTTT. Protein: CASSPRGSGNTIYF.

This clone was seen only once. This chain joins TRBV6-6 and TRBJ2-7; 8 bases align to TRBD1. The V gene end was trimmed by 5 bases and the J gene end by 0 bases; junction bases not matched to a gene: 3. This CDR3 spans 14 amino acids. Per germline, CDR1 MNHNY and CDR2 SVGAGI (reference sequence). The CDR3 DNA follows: TGTGCCAGCAGTCAGGGGGCTAGCTCCTACGAGCAGTACTTC. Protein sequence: CASSQGASSYEQYF.

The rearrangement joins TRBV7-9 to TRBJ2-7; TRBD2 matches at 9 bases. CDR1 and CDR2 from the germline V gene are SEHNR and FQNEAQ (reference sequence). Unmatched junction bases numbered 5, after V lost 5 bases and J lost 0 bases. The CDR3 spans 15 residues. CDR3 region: CASSPRGGLSYEQYF. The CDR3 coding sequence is TGTGCCAGCAGCCCGCGGGGGGGCCTCTCCTACGAGCAGTACTTC.

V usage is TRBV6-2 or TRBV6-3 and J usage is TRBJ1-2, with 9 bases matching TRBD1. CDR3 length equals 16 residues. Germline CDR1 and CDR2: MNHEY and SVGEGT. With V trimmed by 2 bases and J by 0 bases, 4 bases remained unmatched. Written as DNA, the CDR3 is TGTGCCAGCAGTTACACAGGACAGGGGCCTAACTATGGCTACACCTTC. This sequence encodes CASSYTGQGPNYGYTF.

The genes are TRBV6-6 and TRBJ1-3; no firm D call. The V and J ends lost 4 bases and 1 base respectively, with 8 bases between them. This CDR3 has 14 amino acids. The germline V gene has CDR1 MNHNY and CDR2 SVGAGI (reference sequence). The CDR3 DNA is TGTGCCAGCAGTTCTACCATTTCTGGAAACACCATATATTTT. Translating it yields CASSSTISGNTIYF.

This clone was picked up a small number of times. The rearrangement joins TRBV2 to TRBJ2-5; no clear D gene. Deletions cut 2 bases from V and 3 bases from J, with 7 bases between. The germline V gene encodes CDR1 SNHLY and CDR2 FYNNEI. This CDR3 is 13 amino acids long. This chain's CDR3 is CASSEPAKETQYF. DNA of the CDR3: TGTGCCAGCAGTGAACCAGCGAAAGAGACCCAGTACTTC. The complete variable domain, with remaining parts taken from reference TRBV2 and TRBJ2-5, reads EPEVTQTPSHQVTQMGQEVILRCVPISNHLYFYWYRQILGQKVEFLVSFYNNEISEKSEIFDDQFSVERPDGSNFTLKIRSTKLEDSAMYFCASSEPAKETQYFGPGTRLLVL.

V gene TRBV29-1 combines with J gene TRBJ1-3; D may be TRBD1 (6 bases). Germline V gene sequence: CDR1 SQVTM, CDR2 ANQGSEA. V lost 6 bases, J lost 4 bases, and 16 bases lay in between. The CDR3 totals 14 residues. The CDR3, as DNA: TGCAGCGTGTCGGACAGCTTACGGGGAAACACCATATATTTT. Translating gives CSVSDSLRGNTIYF.

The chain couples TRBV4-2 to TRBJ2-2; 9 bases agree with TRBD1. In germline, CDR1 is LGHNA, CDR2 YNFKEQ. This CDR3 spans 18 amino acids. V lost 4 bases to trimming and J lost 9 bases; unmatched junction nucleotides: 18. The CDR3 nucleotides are TGTGCCAGCAGCCGAGTGACAGGGGGAAATACAGGACACCGGGAGCTGTTTTTT. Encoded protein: CASSRVTGGNTGHRELFF.

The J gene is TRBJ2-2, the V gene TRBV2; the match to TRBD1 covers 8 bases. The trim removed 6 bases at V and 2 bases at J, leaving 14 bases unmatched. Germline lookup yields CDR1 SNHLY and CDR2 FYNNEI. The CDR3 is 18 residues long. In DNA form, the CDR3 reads TGTGCCAGCAGGGGGGATGGTCCCGGGACAGGTAACACCGGGGAGCTGTTTTTT. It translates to CASRGDGPGTGNTGELFF.

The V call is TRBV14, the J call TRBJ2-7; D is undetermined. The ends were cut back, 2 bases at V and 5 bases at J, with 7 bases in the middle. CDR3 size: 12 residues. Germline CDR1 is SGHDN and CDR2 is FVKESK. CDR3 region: CASSQISDEQYF. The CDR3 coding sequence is TGTGCCAGCAGCCAAATAAGCGACGAGCAGTACTTC.

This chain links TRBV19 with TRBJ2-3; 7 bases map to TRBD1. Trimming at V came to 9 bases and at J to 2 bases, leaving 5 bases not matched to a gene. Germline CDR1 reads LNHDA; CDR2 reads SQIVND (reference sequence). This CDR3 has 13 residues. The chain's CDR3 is CASQDRFTDTQYF. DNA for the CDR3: TGTGCCAGCCAGGACAGGTTCACAGATACGCAGTATTTT.

This CDR3 is CASTRPGGHEKLFF. CDR3 sequence (DNA): TGTGCCAGCACCCGCCCAGGGGGCCATGAAAAACTGTTTTTT. The chain is built from TRBV7-2 and TRBJ1-4; TRBD1 matches 8 bases. Germline V lookup: CDR1 SGHTA, CDR2 FQGNSA. CDR3 length: 14 amino acids. The trim removed 7 bases at V and 6 bases at J, leaving 7 bases unmatched.

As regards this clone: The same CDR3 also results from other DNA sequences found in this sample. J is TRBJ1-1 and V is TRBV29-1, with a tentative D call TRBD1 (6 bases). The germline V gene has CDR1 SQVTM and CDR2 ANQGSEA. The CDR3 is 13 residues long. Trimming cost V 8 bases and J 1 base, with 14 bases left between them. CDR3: CSLTTGGNTEAFF. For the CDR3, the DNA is TGCAGCCTAACGACAGGAGGGAACACTGAAGCTTTCTTT. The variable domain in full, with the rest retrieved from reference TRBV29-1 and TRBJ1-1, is SAVISQKPSRDICQRGTSLTIQCQVDSQVTMMFWYRQQPGQSLTLIATANQGSEATYESGFVIDKFPISRPNLTFSTLTVSNMSPEDSSIYLCSLTTGGNTEAFFGQGTRLTVV.

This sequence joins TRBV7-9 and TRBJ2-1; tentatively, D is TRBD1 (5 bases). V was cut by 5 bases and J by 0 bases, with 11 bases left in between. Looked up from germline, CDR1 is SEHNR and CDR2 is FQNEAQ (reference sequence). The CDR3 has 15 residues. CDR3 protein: CASSLTGSSYNEQFF. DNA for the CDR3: TGTGCCAGCAGCCTTACAGGCAGCTCCTACAATGAGCAGTTCTTC.

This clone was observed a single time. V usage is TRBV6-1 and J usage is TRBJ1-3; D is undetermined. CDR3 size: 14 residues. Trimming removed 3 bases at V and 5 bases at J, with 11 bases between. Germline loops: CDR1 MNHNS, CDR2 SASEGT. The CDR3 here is CASSEGGNRNTIYF. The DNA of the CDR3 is TGTGCCAGCAGTGAGGGAGGGAATAGAAACACCATATATTTT.

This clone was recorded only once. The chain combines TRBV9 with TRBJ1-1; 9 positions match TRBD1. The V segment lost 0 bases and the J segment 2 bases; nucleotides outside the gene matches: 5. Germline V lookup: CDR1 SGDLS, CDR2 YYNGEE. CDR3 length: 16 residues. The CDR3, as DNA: TGTGCCAGCAGCGTAGGTGGACAGGGGCCCAACACTGAAGCTTTCTTT. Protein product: CASSVGGQGPNTEAFF.

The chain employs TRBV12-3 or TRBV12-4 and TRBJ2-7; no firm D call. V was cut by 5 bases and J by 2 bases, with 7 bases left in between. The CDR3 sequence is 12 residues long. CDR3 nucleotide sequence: TGTGCCAGCAGTCTCCTCCCCTACGAGCAGTACTTC. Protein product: CASSLLPYEQYF.

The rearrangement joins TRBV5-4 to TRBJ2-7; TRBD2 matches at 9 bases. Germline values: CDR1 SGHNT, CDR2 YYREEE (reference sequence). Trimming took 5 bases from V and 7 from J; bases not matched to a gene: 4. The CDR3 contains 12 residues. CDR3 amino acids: CASRRRGGEQYF. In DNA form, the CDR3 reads TGTGCCAGCAGGCGGCGGGGGGGAGAGCAGTACTTC.

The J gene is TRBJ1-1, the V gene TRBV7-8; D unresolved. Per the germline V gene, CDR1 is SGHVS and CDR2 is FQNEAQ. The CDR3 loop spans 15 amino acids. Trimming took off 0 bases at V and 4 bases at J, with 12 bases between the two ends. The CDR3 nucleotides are TGTGCCAGCAGCTTAGCGATGGGAGGAGGCACTGAAGCTTTCTTT. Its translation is CASSLAMGGGTEAFF.

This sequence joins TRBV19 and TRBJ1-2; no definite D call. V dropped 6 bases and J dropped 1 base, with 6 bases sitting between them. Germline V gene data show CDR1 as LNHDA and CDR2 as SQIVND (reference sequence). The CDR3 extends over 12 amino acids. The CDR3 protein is CASRYSNYGYTF. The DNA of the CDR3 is TGTGCCAGTAGATACAGTAACTATGGCTACACCTTC.

The CDR3, as DNA: TGTGCCACCAGTGATCCTCTAGCGGGGAACAATGAGCAGTTCTTC. Protein product: CATSDPLAGNNEQFF. The chain combines TRBV24-1 with TRBJ2-1, with 9 bases identical to TRBD2. Trimming cost V 3 bases and J 5 bases; bases outside gene matches: 4. This CDR3 region has 15 residues. Germline V gene data show CDR1 as KGHDR and CDR2 as SFDVKD.

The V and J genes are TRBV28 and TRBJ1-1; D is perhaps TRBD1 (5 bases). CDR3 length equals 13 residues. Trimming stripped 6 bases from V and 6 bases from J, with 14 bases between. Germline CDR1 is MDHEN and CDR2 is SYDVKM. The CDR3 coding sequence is TGTGCCAGCAGGCAGGGTGCTTCGTCTGAAGCTTTCTTT. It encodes CASRQGASSEAFF.

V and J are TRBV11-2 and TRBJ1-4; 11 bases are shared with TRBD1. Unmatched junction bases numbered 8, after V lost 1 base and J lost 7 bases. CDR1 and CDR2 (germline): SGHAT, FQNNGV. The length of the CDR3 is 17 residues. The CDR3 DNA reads TGTGCCAGCAGCTTAGTCGGGACAGGGGGTCGGGGTGAAAAACTGTTTTTT. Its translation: CASSLVGTGGRGEKLFF.

In nucleotides, the CDR3 is TGTGCCAGCAGTGACGGACTAGCGGGTGCCTCGGGATACATTCAGTACTTC. Translated, it gives CASSDGLAGASGYIQYF. The J gene is TRBJ2-4, the V gene TRBV2; 11 bases align to TRBD2. Germline V lookup: CDR1 SNHLY, CDR2 FYNNEI. The CDR3 extends over 17 amino acids. After removal of 3 bases from V and 8 bases from J, the junction contained 12 bases not matched to a gene.

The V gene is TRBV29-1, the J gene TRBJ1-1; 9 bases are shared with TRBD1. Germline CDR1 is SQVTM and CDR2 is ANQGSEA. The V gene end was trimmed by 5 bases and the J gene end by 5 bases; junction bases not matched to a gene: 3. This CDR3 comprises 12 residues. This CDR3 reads CSVTDRGTEAFF. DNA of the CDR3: TGCAGCGTTACAGACAGGGGGACTGAAGCTTTCTTT.

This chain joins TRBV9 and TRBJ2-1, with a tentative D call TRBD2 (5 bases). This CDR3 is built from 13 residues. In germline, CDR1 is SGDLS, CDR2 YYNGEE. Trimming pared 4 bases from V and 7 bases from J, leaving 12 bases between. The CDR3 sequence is CASSFGLPNEQFF. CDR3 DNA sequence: TGTGCCAGCAGCTTCGGACTGCCAAATGAGCAGTTCTTC.

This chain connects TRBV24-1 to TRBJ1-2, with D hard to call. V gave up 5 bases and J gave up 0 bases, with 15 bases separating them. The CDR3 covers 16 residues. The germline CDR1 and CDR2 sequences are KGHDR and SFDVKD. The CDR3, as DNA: TGTGCCACCAGTGTCAGAACCACCGGGACTAACTATGGCTACACCTTC. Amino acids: CATSVRTTGTNYGYTF.

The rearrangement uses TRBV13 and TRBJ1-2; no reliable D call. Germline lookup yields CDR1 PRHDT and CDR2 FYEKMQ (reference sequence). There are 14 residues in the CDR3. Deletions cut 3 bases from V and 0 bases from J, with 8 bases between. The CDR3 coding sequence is TGTGCCAGCAGCTTCCTCTCTGCTAACTATGGCTACACCTTC. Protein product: CASSFLSANYGYTF.

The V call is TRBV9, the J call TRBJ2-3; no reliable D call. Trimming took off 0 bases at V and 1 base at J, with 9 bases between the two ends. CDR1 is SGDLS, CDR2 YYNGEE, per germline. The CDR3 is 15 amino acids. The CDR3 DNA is TGTGCCAGCAGCGTAGACCTAGTCGGCACAGATACGCAGTATTTT. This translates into CASSVDLVGTDTQYF.

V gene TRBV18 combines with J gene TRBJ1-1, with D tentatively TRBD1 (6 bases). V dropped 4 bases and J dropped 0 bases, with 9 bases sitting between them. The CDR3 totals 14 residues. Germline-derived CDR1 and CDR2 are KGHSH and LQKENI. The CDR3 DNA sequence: TGTGCCAGCTCACTCGCAGGGGTGAACACTGAAGCTTTCTTT. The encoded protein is CASSLAGVNTEAFF. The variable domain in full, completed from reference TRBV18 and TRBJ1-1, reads NAGVMQNPRHLVRRRGQEARLRCSPMKGHSHVYWYRQLPEEGLKFMVYLQKENIIDESGMPKERFSAEFPKEGPSILRIQQVVRGDSAAYFCASSLAGVNTEAFFGQGTRLTVV.